This paragraph reports one T cell receptor beta chain. The antigen is unknown. The data were obtained in a study of monozygotic twins with inflammatory bowel disease. Findings and caveats of the study: Neither one strong signal nor one clonotype associated with IBD was supported.

Researchers used around 3,400 ng of total RNA for each TCR library. The authors ran two nested PCRs of about 15 and 9 cycles on TCRalpha and TCRbeta cDNA. From the 5' RACE reads, TCRdb lists one entry per CDR3 protein and no DNA. The sample totals over 350,000 distinct CDR3 sequences. CDR1 is SGHKS, CDR2 YYEKEE, per germline (reference sequence). CDR3 length equals 15 residues. Collection yielded roughly 2.3 ml of blood per donor. This receptor was obtained from a human donor with ulcerative colitis or Crohn's disease, or a healthy co-twin of an affected twin (not recorded which). Material for sequencing was blood. V and J are TRBV5-5 and TRBJ2-1; lacking DNA, the TRBD1 call made by TCRdb goes unchecked. The CDR3 reads CASSLSGTGYNEQFF.